A single sample is the source of the 8 T cell receptor beta chains below, sequenced in a study of cytomegalovirus exposure and HLA in healthy donors. Vbeta (60) and Jbeta (13) primers were used in the PCR. Data came from immunoSEQ multiplex PCR; TCRdb stores just in-frame clones and leaves some out. The table lists around 150,000 clones, over 75% of them singletons. Input material: PBMCs. The source is a woman aged 50 to 60 in good health and CMV-seropositive.

This clone was seen only a few times. The chain joins TRBV5-6 to TRBJ2-7; no clear D gene. V gave up 4 bases and J gave up 0 bases, with 14 bases separating them. This CDR3 is 15 amino acids long. CDR1 SGHDT and CDR2 YYEEEE come from the germline V gene. DNA of the CDR3: TGTGCCAGCAGCACTCAAATTACCGGCTCCTACGAGCAGTACTTC. Translation: CASSTQITGSYEQYF.

This clone was detected only once. CDR3 in DNA: TGTGCCAGCAGCTTATCAGGGAGGAGGACAGATACGCAGTATTTT. Translating it yields CASSLSGRRTDTQYF. The chain links TRBV7-6 to TRBJ2-3; TRBD2 is a possible D gene (6 bases). The CDR3 runs 15 residues. Looked up from germline, CDR1 is SGHVS and CDR2 is FNYEAQ. Between the trimmed V and J ends, which lost 2 bases and 3 bases, there was a span of 12 bases.

The chain is built from TRBV2 and TRBJ1-5; D gene ambiguous. The germline V gene encodes CDR1 SNHLY and CDR2 FYNNEI. V was trimmed by 4 bases and J by 2 bases, leaving 15 bases between them. The CDR3 contains 16 residues. The CDR3: CASSGIRSGGNQPQHF. DNA for the CDR3: TGTGCCAGCAGTGGAATCCGATCCGGGGGCAATCAGCCCCAGCATTTT.

The chain recombines TRBV28 with TRBJ1-1; D gene uncertain. The germline CDR1 and CDR2 sequences are MDHEN and SYDVKM. Trimming cost V 1 base and J 1 base, with 10 bases left between them. The CDR3 covers 15 residues. The CDR3 here is CASSLLQIKNTEAFF. As DNA, the CDR3 is TGTGCCAGCAGTTTATTACAGATAAAGAACACTGAAGCTTTCTTT. Using reference TRBV28 and TRBJ1-1 for the parts outside the CDR3, the full variable domain is DVKVTQSSRYLVKRTGEKVFLECVQDMDHENMFWYRQDPGLGLRLIYFSYDVKMKEKGDIPEGYSVSREKKERFSLILESASTNQTSMYLCASSLLQIKNTEAFFGQGTRLTVV.

This clone is a singleton in its sample. This chain's CDR3 is CASSPPAGARKTQYF. CDR3 nucleotides: TGCGCCAGCAGCCCCCCAGCAGGCGCGAGAAAGACCCAGTACTTC. The chain combines TRBV4-1 with TRBJ2-5, with D hard to call. V was cut by 4 bases and J by 6 bases, with 18 bases left in between. The CDR3 loop spans 15 amino acids. The V gene's germline CDR1 is MGHRA and CDR2 YSYEKL.

The J gene is TRBJ2-5, the V gene TRBV19; possible D gene TRBD2, 6 bases. The CDR3 contains 15 residues. The germline CDR1 and CDR2 sequences are LNHDA and SQIVND (reference sequence). Between the trimmed V and J ends, which lost 9 bases and 5 bases, there was a span of 22 bases. CDR3 region: CASRDGSGTGETQYF. As DNA, the CDR3 is TGTGCCAGCCGTGATGGCTCAGGGACTGGTGAGACCCAGTACTTC. Filled out from reference TRBV19 and TRBJ2-5, the complete variable domain reads DGGITQSPKYLFRKEGQNVTLSCEQNLNHDAMYWYRQDPGQGLRLIYYSQIVNDFQKGDIAEGYSVSREKKESFPLTVTSAQKNPTAFYLCASRDGSGTGETQYFGPGTRLLVL.

The rearrangement joins TRBV5-8 to TRBJ2-1; 8 positions agree with TRBD2. Germline V gene sequence: CDR1 SGHTS, CDR2 YDEGEE. The junction had 9 bases not matched to a gene; V was cut back by 4 bases and J by 9 bases. The CDR3 totals 14 residues. CDR3 in amino acids: CASSRTSTIPEQFF. The CDR3 DNA reads as TGTGCCAGCAGCAGGACTAGCACCATCCCTGAGCAGTTCTTC.

The chain is built from TRBV6-1 and TRBJ1-4; D is undetermined. The germline CDR1 and CDR2 sequences are MNHNS and SASEGT. V lost 7 bases to trimming and J lost 4 bases, with 13 bases between them. This CDR3 spans 14 amino acids. Written as DNA, the CDR3 is TGTGCCAGCAAGTGGTGGCATGGTAATGAAAAACTGTTTTTT. It is translated as CASKWWHGNEKLFF.